This T cell receptor beta chain was identified during a study of long-term antiretroviral therapy in people with HIV. Researchers report immunoSEQ v3.0 was run at survey level. Libraries were prepared by immunoSEQ multiplex PCR; TCRdb keeps only in-frame clonotypes and omits some of them. The sample has under 20,000 clones, roughly nine tenths seen once. This clonotype was sampled from a middle-aged man with HIV. This specimen consisted of unsorted PBMCs, obtained 0.5 years after starting antiretroviral therapy.

The DNA for the CDR3 is TGTGCCAGCAGCTTTAGCGGGAGGGCCAGTTTCTTC. Translating gives CASSFSGRASFF. The chain couples TRBV5-4 to TRBJ2-1; the match to TRBD2 covers 11 bases. There are 12 residues in the CDR3. V lost 2 bases to trimming and J lost 16 bases; unmatched junction nucleotides: 5. The V gene's germline CDR1 is SGHNT and CDR2 YYREEE (reference sequence).